What follows describes a single T cell receptor (beta chain). Antigen specificity is unknown. The study sequenced cultured CD4+ T cell DNA using the Oncomine TCR Beta short-read assay. TCRdb used MiXCR to reprocess the PCR reads, holding one entry per CDR3 protein. The sample yields roughly 15,000 distinct CDR3 sequences, about 31% seen once. CDR1 is LNHDA and CDR2 is SQIVND in the germline V gene (reference sequence). The V gene lost 5 bases and the J gene lost 9 bases, with 14 bases spanning the gap. The CDR3 has 13 residues. Treatment denoted: roughly 10-day PBMC culture with coronavirus spike peptide pools or control peptides (ViraFEST assay). The data originate from a study of vaccination and CD4 T cells after COVID-19.

The V and J genes are TRBV19 and TRBJ1-5, with D tentatively TRBD1 (5 bases). The TCR comes from a human donor with COVID-19. Specimen: cultured CD4+ T cells from blood. CDR3 coding DNA: TGTGCCAGTAGTTCCGACAGATTAGTGCCCCAGCATTTT. Protein product: CASSSDRLVPQHF.